This TCR beta chain was identified in a study of response to subunit inactivated influenza vaccine. Germline CDR1 is SGHNT and CDR2 is YYREEE (reference sequence). The CDR3 has 15 residues. Trimming pared 5 bases from V and 6 bases from J, leaving 21 bases between. Overall study results and limits: The authors proposed limited new T cell recruitment per seasonal influenza vaccination.

There are a few counts of this clonotype. Its specificity is not known. Each CDR3 protein is one row after TCRdb ran MiXCR on the RT-PCR reads. Counted here are 500,000 or so distinct CDR3 sequences, more than 15% occurring once; the ten biggest clones make up approximately 3%. This rearrangement joins TRBV5-4 to TRBJ2-7, with D perhaps matching TRBD1 or TRBD2 (5 bases each). This clonotype originated in a man in his fifties or sixties who received an inactivated influenza vaccine. Material: CD4+ T cells sorted from PBMCs, obtained less than 30 months after vaccination. The CDR3 region is CASSLRAGVVGEQYF. CDR3 nucleotide sequence: TGTGCCAGCAGTCTCAGGGCCGGGGTGGTGGGCGAGCAGTACTTC. Full variable domain (outside the CDR3, taken from reference TRBV5-4 and TRBJ2-7): ETGVTQSPTHLIKTRGQQVTLRCSSQSGHNTVSWYQQALGQGPQFIFQYYREEENGRGNFPPRFSGLQFPNYSSELNVNALELDDSALYLCASSLRAGVVGEQYFGPGTRLTVT.